The source of this TCR beta chain is a study of T cells in Graves' hyperthyroidism and ophthalmopathy. Overall study findings and caveats: Most thyroid-expanded clonotypes above 0.001 were also found in blood.

Authors of the study amplified TCR beta CDR3 regions from RNA transcripts. RT-PCR in the first round (using the HTBI primer set) targeted the TCR CDR3. TCRdb itself ran the multiplex PCR reads through MiXCR, one entry per CDR3 protein. The sample has hundreds of thousands of distinct CDR3 sequences, less than 25% seen once. Duration under 3 months, a NOSPECS grade of at least 4, and a Clinical Activity Score of at least 3 characterized the ophthalmopathy patients. Researchers barred patients who had uncontrolled infection, other autoimmune disease, pregnancy or lactation. In this sample, this clonotype turned up a few times. The antigen is unknown. The CDR3 length is 11 residues. From germline, CDR1 is SGHKS and CDR2 YYEKEE (reference sequence). The V gene lost 8 bases and the J gene lost 5 bases, with 10 bases spanning the gap.

The chain uses TRBV5-5 and TRBJ1-1; no clear D gene. The source material was blood. The receptor was derived from a man aged 30 to 45 with Graves' ophthalmopathy. In DNA, the CDR3 is TGTGCCAGTAAAATGGGAACTGAAGCTTTCTTT. Translation: CASKMGTEAFF. Variable domain in full (rest from reference TRBV5-5 and TRBJ1-1): DAGVTQSPTHLIKTRGQQVTLRCSPISGHKSVSWYQQVLGQGPQFIFQYYEKEERGRGNFPDRFSARQFPNYSSELNVNALLLGDSALYLCASKMGTEAFFGQGTRLTVV.